This entry lists 20 T cell receptor beta chains sequenced from one sample in a study of T cells in localized non-small cell lung cancer. TCRdb's copy holds only in-frame clones and misses some; the assay was immunoSEQ multiplex PCR. The sample lists tens of thousands of clones; around 93% were seen once. The sample was peripheral blood mononuclear cells, taken before any cancer treatment. These receptors were taken from a female donor at least 60 years old with stage II lung adenocarcinoma.

The chain is built from TRBV7-8 and TRBJ1-5; possible D gene TRBD1, 6 bases. The V end lost 1 base, the J end lost 6 bases, and 10 bases lay between the germline ends. The CDR3 has 14 residues. Per the germline V gene, CDR1 is SGHVS and CDR2 is FQNEAQ. The CDR3 DNA reads TGTGCCAGCAGCTTAGGGGCAGGGGCTCAGCCCCAGCATTTT. The encoded protein is CASSLGAGAQPQHF.

J is TRBJ2-1 and V is TRBV7-2; 8 bases fit TRBD2. The CDR3 is 16 amino acids. Germline CDR1 SGHTA, CDR2 FQGNSA. V lost 1 base and J lost 3; bases outside the gene matches: 5. CDR3 sequence reads: CASSLVGGRFYNEQFF. CDR3 in DNA: TGTGCCAGCAGCTTAGTAGGCGGGAGGTTCTACAATGAGCAGTTCTTC.

The chain combines TRBV19 with TRBJ1-5, with 7 bases that match TRBD1. Germline V gene data show CDR1 as LNHDA and CDR2 as SQIVND (reference sequence). Losses at the gene ends were 1 base for V and 1 base for J; bases not matched to a gene: 1. The CDR3 runs to 15 residues. CDR3 sequence: CASSIGDSSNQPQHF. CDR3 nucleotides: TGTGCCAGTAGTATAGGGGACAGCAGCAATCAGCCCCAGCATTTT.

The rearrangement uses TRBV5-1 and TRBJ2-1, with a weak D call TRBD2 (6 bases). Trimming took 4 bases from V and 5 from J, leaving 16 bases between them. Germline-derived CDR1 and CDR2 are SGHRS and YFSETQ. This CDR3 contains 15 residues. CDR3 loop: CASSPGLATNNEQFF. The CDR3 DNA is TGCGCCAGCAGCCCGGGCCTAGCGACTAACAATGAGCAGTTCTTC.

CDR3 coding DNA: TGCGCCAGCAGCCAAGAAGGGCAGCCTGGCTCTGGGGCCAACGTCCTGACTTTC. It codes for CASSQEGQPGSGANVLTF. The genes are TRBV4-1 and TRBJ2-6, with D uncertain. The CDR3 extends over 18 amino acids. The germline V gene encodes CDR1 MGHRA and CDR2 YSYEKL. Trimming pared 0 bases from V and 0 bases from J, leaving 12 bases between.

This rearrangement joins TRBV4-3 to TRBJ2-2; possibly TRBD1 for D (5 bases). Trimming removed 4 bases at V and 0 bases at J, with 12 bases between. The germline V gene encodes CDR1 LGHNA and CDR2 YSLEER. The CDR3 is made up of 16 amino acids. The chain's CDR3 is CASSPRTGSNTGELFF. The CDR3 nucleotides read TGCGCCAGCAGCCCGCGTACAGGCTCGAACACCGGGGAGCTGTTTTTT.

The chain employs TRBV10-1 and TRBJ2-7; 8 nucleotides match TRBD1. In germline, CDR1 is WNHNN, CDR2 SYGVQD (reference sequence). The CDR3 runs 14 residues. V shed 3 bases and J 7 bases; nucleotides not matched to a gene: 8. The CDR3 nucleotides are TGCGCCAGCAGTGACGAGGGGACAGGAAGAGAGCAGTACTTC. Protein product: CASSDEGTGREQYF.

Concerning this clone: The same CDR3 also results from other DNA sequences found in this sample. The chain is built from TRBV5-1 and TRBJ2-5, with D unresolved. Germline V CDR1 and CDR2: SGHRS, YFSETQ. V lost 0 bases to trimming and J lost 5 bases, with 17 bases between them. The CDR3 is made up of 16 amino acids. DNA of the CDR3: TGCGCCAGCAGCTTGGCCGTGGCGGCGTTAAGGGAGACCCAGTACTTC. It is translated as CASSLAVAALRETQYF.

V and J are TRBV21-1 and TRBJ2-1; the table names TRBD1, a call not compared with the DNA. TRBV21-1 is recorded as a pseudogene. The CDR3 covers 16 residues. CDR3 coding DNA: TGTGCCAGCACCAAAAGGGGGTGGTCGGGGAGTCATGAGCAGTTCTTC. The encoded protein is CASTKRGWSGSHEQFF.

This chain uses TRBV14 with TRBJ1-3, with D possibly matching TRBD1 (6 bases). The CDR3 sequence is 15 residues long. V was clipped by 2 bases and J by 0 bases, with 8 bases between them. Germline lookup yields CDR1 SGHDN and CDR2 FVKESK. DNA of the CDR3: TGTGCCAGCAGCCAATTGGACAGCTCTGGAAACACCATATATTTT. Translated, it gives CASSQLDSSGNTIYF.

The chain uses TRBV11-3 and TRBJ2-1; tentatively, D is TRBD1 (6 bases). There are 14 residues in the CDR3. Per germline, CDR1 SGHNT and CDR2 YENEEA. V lost 5 bases, J lost 4 bases, and 12 bases lay in between. The CDR3 loop reads CASSARDIYNEQFF. The CDR3 DNA reads TGTGCCAGCAGCGCCCGGGACATTTACAATGAGCAGTTCTTC.

This sequence joins TRBV7-8 and TRBJ1-2, with TRBD1 identical over 7 bases. V was pared by 5 bases and J by 5 bases, with 14 bases of the junction left unmatched. CDR1 and CDR2 from the germline V gene are SGHVS and FQNEAQ. This CDR3 spans 16 amino acids. The CDR3: CASSPGRDRSLYGYTF. The CDR3 DNA is TGTGCCAGCAGCCCAGGCCGGGACAGATCACTATATGGCTACACCTTC.

This chain uses TRBV5-8 with TRBJ2-3; D is ambiguous. V lost 4 bases and J 6 bases, leaving 12 bases between the germline ends. From germline, CDR1 is SGHTS and CDR2 YDEGEE. The CDR3 sequence is 13 residues long. The CDR3 region is CASSPLTTDTQYF. DNA of the CDR3: TGTGCCAGCAGCCCCCTCACTACGGATACGCAGTATTTT. The whole variable domain, filled in from reference TRBV5-8 and TRBJ2-3, reads EAGVTQSPTHLIKTRGQQATLRCSPISGHTSVYWYQQALGLGLQFLLWYDEGEERNRGNFPPRFSGRQFPNYSSELNVNALELEDSALYLCASSPLTTDTQYFGPGTRLTVL.

The chain couples TRBV5-4 to TRBJ2-7, with D possibly matching TRBD1 (5 bases). Germline loops: CDR1 SGHNT, CDR2 YYREEE (reference sequence). Trimming cost V 10 bases and J 4 bases, with 18 bases left between them. There are 13 residues in the CDR3. Here the CDR3 reads CAWSPREAYEQYF. CDR3 nucleotide sequence: TGTGCCTGGAGCCCCAGGGAAGCATACGAGCAGTACTTC.

The V gene is TRBV10-3, the J gene TRBJ2-5; unclear D gene. Germline CDR1 reads ENHRY; CDR2 reads SYGVKD. CDR3 size: 12 residues. V was cut by 4 bases and J by 3 bases, with 6 bases left in between. The CDR3 nucleotides are TGTGCCATCAGTGCTTCGGAAGAGACCCAGTACTTC. Protein: CAISASEETQYF.

The J gene is TRBJ2-1, the V gene TRBV11-3; D tentatively reads TRBD1 or TRBD2 (7 bases each). This CDR3 comprises 15 residues. V was pared by 8 bases and J by 0 bases, with 14 bases between. Germline CDR1 and CDR2: SGHNT and YENEEA. The CDR3 loop reads CASGTGEGSYNEQFF. The DNA for the CDR3 is TGTGCCAGCGGTACAGGGGAGGGCTCCTACAATGAGCAGTTCTTC. Variable domain in full (rest from reference TRBV11-3 and TRBJ2-1): EAGVVQSPRYKIIEKKQPVAFWCNPISGHNTLYWYLQNLGQGPELLIRYENEEAVDDSQLPKDRFSAERLKGVDSTLKIQPAELGDSAVYLCASGTGEGSYNEQFFGPGTRLTVL.

This chain connects TRBV7-2 to TRBJ1-5; 7 bases align to TRBD1. The trim removed 1 base at V and 1 base at J, leaving 7 bases unmatched. Germline CDR1 reads SGHTA; CDR2 reads FQGNSA. The CDR3 extends over 17 amino acids. Here the CDR3 reads CASSLGPQTGSNQPQHF. DNA of the CDR3: TGTGCCAGCAGCTTAGGGCCACAGACAGGGAGCAATCAGCCCCAGCATTTT.

The V and J genes are TRBV7-2 and TRBJ2-1, with 7 bases fitting TRBD1. There are 13 residues in the CDR3. Germline trimming cut 7 bases from V and 9 bases from J; bases unmatched to any gene: 9. Germline assignment: CDR1 SGHTA and CDR2 FQGNSA. The CDR3 is CASNLQGVSEQFF. CDR3 in DNA: TGTGCCAGCAACCTCCAGGGGGTCTCTGAGCAGTTCTTC.

For the CDR3, the DNA is TGCGCCAGCAGTGAGTCTGCCGGGACAGGGTATCCCCAGCATTTT. It codes for CASSESAGTGYPQHF. This sequence joins TRBV10-1 and TRBJ1-5, with 9 bases aligning to TRBD1. V shed 0 bases, J shed 10 bases, and the junction held 7 bases outside the gene matches. Germline V CDR1 and CDR2: WNHNN, SYGVQD (reference sequence). This CDR3 contains 15 residues.

This chain links TRBV6-5 with TRBJ2-7, with 7 bases matching TRBD2. After removal of 7 bases from V and 6 bases from J, the junction contained 9 bases not matched to a gene. The CDR3 consists of 13 residues. Looked up from germline, CDR1 is MNHEY and CDR2 is SVGAGI. CDR3 sequence: CASTGDRGGEQYF. The CDR3 DNA reads TGTGCCAGCACCGGGGACCGCGGGGGCGAGCAGTACTTC.